The T cell receptor (beta chain) under discussion was sequenced for a study of CD8+CD57+ T cells in acquired aplastic anemia. Overall study: Sorted CD4+ and CD8+ cells gave an average of around 3 ug of DNA.

Study results and caveats: A set of approximately 29 CD8+ CDR3 sequences was shared between patients and controls, and these sequences appeared highly expressed in patients.

Patients sequenced had flow cytometry evidence of CD8+CD57+ cell expansion. Genomic DNA, the template, was used for profiling of the TCR beta VDJ and CDR3. TCRdb reprocessed the reads with MiXCR, giving one entry per CDR3 protein. The repertoire holds about 98,000 distinct CDR3 sequences, with 55% to 80% as singletons. Comment on this clonotype: The antigen is unknown.

The sequencing sample was made of sorted CD4+, CD8+, or CD8+CD57+ T cells (not recorded which) from PBMCs. This clonotype was sampled from a human donor with aplastic anemia.

The CDR3 nucleotides read TGTGCCATCAGCGCCCCGGGACTAGCGGGAGCAAGGGAGCAGTACTTC. Translation: CAISAPGLAGAREQYF. The V call is TRBV10-3, the J call TRBJ2-4; 14 nucleotides align to TRBD2. Trimming at V came to 6 bases and at J to 13 bases, leaving 14 bases not matched to a gene. CDR3 size: 16 residues. Germline V gives CDR1 ENHRY, CDR2 SYGVKD.